This T cell receptor beta chain appears in the sequencing data of a study of blood T cell repertoires in COVID-19. Study summary: Sites in the United States, Italy and Spain provided acute and convalescent COVID-19 samples. In each case, the material was cDNA or gDNA derived from T cells, B-cell-depleted T cells, or PBMCs.

Germline V gene sequence: CDR1 SGHDT, CDR2 YYEEEE. The CDR3 totals 14 residues. In regard to this clone: Sequence at one end of the junction differs from germline and may be a read error.

Per the study methods: Reference gene primer amplification gave nucleated cell count estimates. The data were produced by immunoSEQ multiplex PCR, yet TCRdb's version contains in-frame clones alone and is incomplete. V and J calls and clone size are as listed in that table; D and trimming were resolved from the DNA. The sample holds about 59,000 clones, over 70% seen once. Sequenced input: peripheral blood. The rearrangement links TRBV5-6 to TRBJ1-1, with D perhaps matching TRBD1 (6 bases). The receptor was isolated from a woman in her 70s with acute or convalescent COVID-19. The CDR3 reads CASGLAGANTEAFF. In DNA, the CDR3 is TGTGCCAGCGGCTTAGCGGGGGCCAACACTGAAGCTTTCTTT. Full variable domain (rest looked up from reference TRBV5-6 and TRBJ1-1): DAGVTQSPTHLIKTRGQQVTLRCSPKSGHDTVSWYQQALGQGPQFIFQYYEEEERQRGNFPDRFSGHQFPNYSSELNVNALLLGDSALYLCASGLAGANTEAFFGQGTRLTVV.